This T cell receptor (beta chain) was sequenced in a study of T cell changes during pregnancy in multiple sclerosis. Germline-derived CDR1 and CDR2 are SGHTA and FQGNSA. Trimming cost V 3 bases and J 2 bases, with 4 bases left between them. The CDR3 consists of 12 residues. Data came from immunoSEQ multiplex PCR; TCRdb stores just in-frame clones and leaves some out. The sample includes roughly 99,000 clones, under 95% of them seen just once. The chain recombines TRBV7-2 with TRBJ1-2; D is undetermined. The clonotype originates from a female donor in good health, enrolled as a control in a pregnancy study. The sequences come from peripheral blood, collected in the third trimester of pregnancy. The DNA of the CDR3 is TGTGCCAGCAGCTTGGAGAACTATGGCTACACCTTC. Translation gives CASSLENYGYTF.